Below, 32 T cell receptor beta chains from the same sample are listed, as sequenced in a study of T cell repertoires in cytomegalovirus infection. TCRdb processed the reads anew with MiXCR; each CDR3 protein has one entry. The sample has fewer than 550,000 distinct CDR3 sequences, about 11% seen once. The sample was PBMCs. Receptors were obtained from a human donor in good health (CMV status not recorded). Some clones in this sample may be carry-over from other donors' samples.

In its sample, this clonotype was seen many times. The V and J genes are TRBV29-1 and TRBJ2-3; 8 bases match TRBD2. The ends lost 1 base at V and 0 bases at J; junction bases unmatched: 0. CDR1 is SQVTM, CDR2 ANQGSEA, per germline. The CDR3 totals 14 residues. The CDR3: CSVEASGSTDTQYF. CDR3 coding DNA: TGCAGCGTTGAAGCTAGCGGGAGCACAGATACGCAGTATTTT.

In its sample, this clonotype was seen many times. The chain recombines TRBV12-3 or TRBV12-4 with TRBJ2-7; D perhaps matches TRBD2 (5 bases). CDR3 length: 11 residues. Trimming left V 6 bases short and J 4 bases short, with 7 bases between. CDR3 protein: CASSRGYEQYF. CDR3 nucleotide sequence: TGTGCCAGCAGCCGGGGTTACGAGCAGTACTTC.

The V and J genes are TRBV7-6 and TRBJ2-2; no reliable D call. V shed 7 bases and J shed 5 bases, with 11 bases lying between them. Germline CDR1 and CDR2: SGHVS and FNYEAQ. CDR3 length equals 13 residues. The CDR3 here is CASNLDPTGELFF. Here the CDR3 DNA reads TGTGCCAGCAACTTGGACCCTACCGGGGAGCTGTTTTTT. Filled out from reference TRBV7-6 and TRBJ2-2, the complete variable domain reads GAGVSQSPRYKVTKRGQDVALRCDPISGHVSLYWYRQALGQGPEFLTYFNYEAQQDKSGLPNDRFSAERPEGSISTLTIQRTEQRDSAMYRCASNLDPTGELFFGEGSRLTVL.

This clonotype was seen at least ten times. The chain employs TRBV7-6 and TRBJ2-7, with a tentative D call TRBD1 (5 bases). Germline assignment: CDR1 SGHVS and CDR2 FNYEAQ. The CDR3 has 13 amino acids. The V gene lost 1 base and the J gene lost 3 bases, with 7 bases spanning the gap. CDR3 sequence: CASSLGRDYEQYF. CDR3 nucleotide sequence: TGTGCCAGCAGCTTAGGCAGGGACTACGAGCAGTACTTC.

This chain uses TRBV3-1 with TRBJ2-5; TRBD2 matches 9 bases. J gave up 5 bases and V 1 base, and 5 bases lay outside the gene matches. The germline CDR1 and CDR2 sequences are LGHDT and YNNKEL (reference sequence). The CDR3 length is 15 residues. DNA of the CDR3: TGTGCCAGCAGCCAAGGAGCGGGGGGCCCTGAGACCCAGTACTTC. Residues: CASSQGAGGPETQYF.

This clonotype has at least ten counts. J is TRBJ2-3 and V is TRBV19, with a tentative D call TRBD2 (6 bases). CDR1 is LNHDA, CDR2 SQIVND, per germline (reference sequence). Trimming removed 3 bases from V and 2 bases from J, with 15 bases in between. The CDR3 spans 16 residues. CDR3 amino acids: CASSIPGLKITDTQYF. In DNA, the CDR3 is TGTGCCAGTAGTATTCCGGGACTTAAAATCACAGATACGCAGTATTTT.

This clonotype was seen a single time. The chain is built from TRBV18 and TRBJ1-5, with D possibly TRBD1 on 6 matching bases. Germline CDR1 KGHSH, CDR2 LQKENI. This CDR3 spans 14 amino acids. V was clipped by 3 bases and J by 7 bases, with 13 bases between them. Here the CDR3 reads CASSPSGDEQPQHF. The CDR3 DNA follows: TGTGCCAGCTCACCCTCAGGGGATGAACAGCCCCAGCATTTT.

The chain joins TRBV4-2 to TRBJ2-7; D is undetermined. The CDR3 sequence is 16 residues long. CDR1 LGHNA and CDR2 YNFKEQ come from the germline V gene. V lost 1 base and J 3 bases, leaving 16 bases between the germline ends. The CDR3 region has the DNA TGTGCCAGCAGCCAAGGGCGCGAGTTCTCCCTCTACGAGCAGTACTTC. Translation gives CASSQGREFSLYEQYF.

This chain's CDR3 is CASSLDSTDSEQFF. The DNA for the CDR3 is TGCGCCAGCAGCTTGGACTCGACAGATAGTGAGCAGTTCTTC. The chain joins TRBV5-1 to TRBJ2-1; TRBD1 might be the D (5 bases). Germline loops: CDR1 SGHRS, CDR2 YFSETQ. V was trimmed by 0 bases and J by 9 bases, leaving 13 bases between them. CDR3 length: 14 residues.

This clonotype has a count of ten or more. The chain has TRBV6-5 and TRBJ2-7; 9 positions match TRBD1. This CDR3 comprises 13 residues. V shed 2 bases, J shed 6 bases, and the junction held 2 bases outside the gene matches. From germline, CDR1 is MNHEY and CDR2 SVGAGI. CDR3: CASSYETGGEQYF. CDR3 in DNA: TGTGCCAGCAGTTACGAGACAGGGGGCGAGCAGTACTTC.

V usage is TRBV7-9 and J usage is TRBJ1-2, with unresolved D. The germline CDR1 and CDR2 sequences are SEHNR and FQNEAQ (reference sequence). The CDR3 is made up of 13 amino acids. Between the trimmed V and J ends, which lost 5 bases and 2 bases, there was a span of 9 bases. The CDR3 protein is CASSPELNYGYTF. For the CDR3, the DNA is TGTGCCAGCAGCCCCGAGCTAAACTATGGCTACACCTTC.

The V and J genes are TRBV6-1 and TRBJ1-2; the D gene is possibly TRBD1 (5 bases). Between the trimmed V and J ends, which lost 3 bases and 5 bases, there was a span of 16 bases. There are 15 residues in the CDR3. In germline, CDR1 is MNHNS, CDR2 SASEGT. CDR3 sequence reads: CASSDRKGKGYGYTF. DNA for the CDR3: TGTGCCAGCAGTGACAGGAAGGGGAAGGGGTATGGCTACACCTTC.

This clonotype was observed many times. This chain links TRBV20-1 with TRBJ2-2, with D perhaps being TRBD1 or TRBD2 (7 bases each). Trimming shortened V by 0 bases and J by 5 bases, and 13 bases separated the two germline ends. CDR1 is DFQATT, CDR2 SNEGSKA, per germline (reference sequence). The CDR3 spans 15 residues. The CDR3 DNA reads TGCAGTGCTAGAGATTTCCAGGGGGGGACCGGGGAGCTGTTTTTT. As protein: CSARDFQGGTGELFF.

This clonotype came up many times. The chain couples TRBV19 to TRBJ2-3; no firm D call. CDR1 LNHDA and CDR2 SQIVND come from the germline V gene (reference sequence). The V and J ends lost 9 bases and 5 bases respectively, with 21 bases between them. This CDR3 has 15 amino acids. CDR3 sequence (DNA): TGTGCCAGCAGTCTCGACCTCGGCGGTGGAGATACGCAGTATTTT. Its translation: CASSLDLGGGDTQYF.

This clonotype was seen ten or more times. The chain uses TRBV7-3 and TRBJ2-2; 7 bases are a match to TRBD1. The junction had 6 bases not matched to a gene; V was cut back by 5 bases and J by 0 bases. The CDR3 spans 16 residues. Germline V gene sequence: CDR1 SGHTA, CDR2 FQGTGA. The CDR3 is CASSTDRATNTGELFF. In DNA form, the CDR3 reads TGTGCCAGCAGCACAGACAGGGCCACGAACACCGGGGAGCTGTTTTTT.

This clonotype was seen many times. The chain is built from TRBV7-9 and TRBJ1-4; D unresolved. Trimming pared 0 bases from V and 0 bases from J, leaving 8 bases between. From germline, CDR1 is SEHNR and CDR2 FQNEAQ (reference sequence). This CDR3 has 16 amino acids. The CDR3 spells CASSLASAATNEKLFF. The CDR3 coding sequence is TGTGCCAGCAGCTTAGCGTCAGCTGCAACTAATGAAAAACTGTTTTTT. Full variable domain (missing parts from reference TRBV7-9 and TRBJ1-4): DTGVSQNPRHKITKRGQNVTFRCDPISEHNRLYWYRQTLGQGPEFLTYFQNEAQLEKSRLLSDRFSAERPKGSFSTLEIQRTEQGDSAMYLCASSLASAATNEKLFFGSGTQLSVL.

This CDR3 is CASSFGNMNTEAFF. The DNA of the CDR3 is TGCGCCAGCAGCTTCGGTAACATGAACACTGAAGCTTTCTTT. The V call is TRBV5-1, the J call TRBJ1-1; D uncertain. CDR1 is SGHRS and CDR2 is YFSETQ in the germline V gene. The CDR3 runs to 14 residues. V was cut by 2 bases and J by 0 bases, with 8 bases left in between.

This clonotype appeared a few times. The CDR3 DNA follows: TGTGCCAGCAGCTTAGGAGGCGGGAGTAGCAATGAGCAGTTCTTC. Protein: CASSLGGGSSNEQFF. The chain combines TRBV11-2 with TRBJ2-1; 7 bases align to TRBD2. The CDR3 totals 15 residues. The junction had 6 bases not matched to a gene; V was cut back by 1 base and J by 6 bases. CDR1 is SGHAT, CDR2 FQNNGV, per germline.

This chain links TRBV5-1 with TRBJ2-4; possible D gene TRBD1, 6 bases. The CDR3 extends over 15 amino acids. V dropped 4 bases and J dropped 5 bases, with 16 bases sitting between them. Germline V gives CDR1 SGHRS, CDR2 YFSETQ. The DNA of the CDR3 is TGCGCCAGCAGCCTCAGGCGGGCAGGGGAAAACATTCAGTACTTC. Its translation is CASSLRRAGENIQYF.

This clonotype was recorded a few times. V usage is TRBV7-3 and J usage is TRBJ2-5; 8 bases align to TRBD2. This CDR3 comprises 14 residues. Germline CDR1 is SGHTA and CDR2 is FQGTGA. The trim removed 3 bases at V and 5 bases at J, leaving 5 bases unmatched. The CDR3 DNA reads as TGTGCCAGCAGCTTCGGGGGGGCTGGGGAGACCCAGTACTTC. Its translation: CASSFGGAGETQYF.

This clonotype was seen more than once but under ten times. The rearrangement links TRBV3-1 to TRBJ2-7; TRBD1 agrees at 7 bases. V lost 4 bases, J lost 7 bases, and 16 bases stayed unmatched. CDR3 length: 16 residues. Germline V gene data show CDR1 as LGHDT and CDR2 as YNNKEL (reference sequence). CDR3 in amino acids: CASSPRLTGKGAEQYF. The CDR3, as DNA: TGTGCCAGCAGCCCGAGATTGACAGGGAAAGGTGCTGAGCAGTACTTC.

There are a few counts of this clonotype. The gene calls are TRBV4-1 and TRBJ2-2, with D possibly being TRBD1 or TRBD2 (6 bases each). Germline V gene data show CDR1 as MGHRA and CDR2 as YSYEKL. The CDR3 sequence is 17 residues long. V was pared by 0 bases and J by 1 base, with 12 bases between. The CDR3 sequence is CASSQEGGILNTGELFF. CDR3 sequence (DNA): TGCGCCAGCAGCCAAGAAGGGGGGATCTTGAACACCGGGGAGCTGTTTTTT.

The CDR3 DNA is TGTGCCAGTAGTAACCACCAGGGGGGAGAGACCCAGTACTTC. It translates to CASSNHQGGETQYF. J is TRBJ2-5 and V is TRBV19; the D gene is possibly TRBD1 (7 bases). With 4 bases removed from V and 4 bases from J, the gap between germline ends came to 13 bases. CDR1 is LNHDA and CDR2 is SQIVND in the germline V gene (reference sequence). The CDR3 length is 14 residues.

At least ten counts were recorded for this clonotype. The V gene is TRBV7-9, the J gene TRBJ2-7; D might be TRBD1 (5 bases). Germline CDR1 SEHNR, CDR2 FQNEAQ (reference sequence). The V gene lost 3 bases and the J gene lost 2 bases, with 11 bases spanning the gap. The CDR3 is 14 amino acids. The CDR3 DNA is TGTGCCAGCAGCTTCGTGACAGCTCCCTACGAGCAGTACTTC. This sequence encodes CASSFVTAPYEQYF.

This clonotype showed up many times. The genes are TRBV28 and TRBJ1-6, with a weak D call TRBD1 (6 bases). V was clipped by 2 bases and J by 7 bases, with 9 bases between them. The V gene's germline CDR1 is MDHEN and CDR2 SYDVKM. CDR3 length equals 14 residues. For the CDR3, the DNA is TGTGCCAGCAGTTTAAGGACAGAGAATTCACCCCTCCACTTT. Encoded protein: CASSLRTENSPLHF. Using reference TRBV28 and TRBJ1-6 for the parts outside the CDR3, the full variable domain is DVKVTQSSRYLVKRTGEKVFLECVQDMDHENMFWYRQDPGLGLRLIYFSYDVKMKEKGDIPEGYSVSREKKERFSLILESASTNQTSMYLCASSLRTENSPLHFGNGTRLTVT.

Many counts were recorded for this clonotype. The J gene is TRBJ2-1, the V gene TRBV20-1, with 7 bases aligning to TRBD2. This CDR3 spans 16 amino acids. Germline CDR1 is DFQATT and CDR2 is SNEGSKA (reference sequence). J lost 5 bases, V lost 0 bases, and 10 bases had no gene match. Written as DNA, the CDR3 is TGCAGTGCTAGAGATAATTACGGGAGGTCTGACAATGAGCAGTTCTTC. This gives the protein CSARDNYGRSDNEQFF.

This clonotype occurred many times. The genes are TRBV6-1 and TRBJ2-6; TRBD1 agrees at 7 bases. This CDR3 spans 18 amino acids. The V and J ends lost 4 bases and 0 bases, in that order; junction bases with no gene match: 9. Looked up from germline, CDR1 is MNHNS and CDR2 is SASEGT. The CDR3 DNA reads as TGTGCCAGCAGTGTTACCAGGGGGAGCTACTCTGGGGCCAACGTCCTGACTTTC. Its translation is CASSVTRGSYSGANVLTF.

This clonotype was seen at least ten times. V usage is TRBV6-5 and J usage is TRBJ2-1; 12 bases align to TRBD2. Germline loops: CDR1 MNHEY, CDR2 SVGAGI. The ends lost 5 bases at V and 6 bases at J; junction bases unmatched: 5. The CDR3 runs to 15 residues. Written as DNA, the CDR3 is TGTGCCAGCAGTGTGACTAGCGGGGGAATCAATGAGCAGTTCTTC. This codes for CASSVTSGGINEQFF.

In this sample, this clonotype turned up many times. CDR3 residues: CASRGAGTGYNEQFF. CDR3 in DNA: TGTGCCAGCAGGGGGGCTGGGACAGGGTACAATGAGCAGTTCTTC. This chain links TRBV12-3 or TRBV12-4 with TRBJ2-1, with 9 positions matching TRBD1. V was pared by 6 bases and J by 4 bases, with 7 bases of the junction left unmatched. CDR3 length: 15 amino acids.

This clonotype was seen many times. The chain employs TRBV27 and TRBJ2-1; perhaps TRBD2 as D (5 bases). Germline V gene data show CDR1 as MNHEY and CDR2 as SMNVEV (reference sequence). The CDR3 sequence is 14 residues long. With 2 bases removed from V and 13 bases from J, the gap between germline ends came to 18 bases. The CDR3 here is CASSLGRLAEDQFF. The CDR3 DNA reads TGTGCCAGCAGTTTAGGGAGACTCGCCGAGGATCAGTTCTTC.

This clonotype was seen at least ten times. The chain joins TRBV20-1 to TRBJ2-7; D not resolved. Germline loops: CDR1 DFQATT, CDR2 SNEGSKA (reference sequence). The CDR3 spans 15 residues. The V gene lost 0 bases and the J gene lost 2 bases, with 14 bases spanning the gap. The CDR3, as DNA: TGCAGTGCTAGAGATTTATTAACTGCGACCTACGAGCAGTACTTC. Its translation: CSARDLLTATYEQYF.

This clonotype was counted at least ten times. In DNA, the CDR3 is TGTGCCAGCAGCCTAAGTTTTGGCGGCATGAACACTGAAGCTTTCTTT. This sequence encodes CASSLSFGGMNTEAFF. This chain connects TRBV11-3 to TRBJ1-1; no definite D call. Trimming took 5 bases from V and 0 from J, leaving 16 bases between them. Germline V gives CDR1 SGHNT, CDR2 YENEEA. The CDR3 covers 16 residues.